This TCR beta chain came from a study of cytomegalovirus exposure and HLA in healthy donors. Amplification used 60 Vbeta primers and 13 Jbeta primers. The protocol was immunoSEQ multiplex PCR, while the TCRdb copy is restricted to in-frame clones and leaves out a portion. The table shows about 130,000 clones, with about 76% occurring only once. Sequenced input: PBMCs. The TCR originated in a man in his forties in good health and CMV-seropositive.

CDR3 sequence reads: CASSFPLAGIRETQYF. In DNA, the CDR3 is TGTGCCAGCAGCTTCCCACTAGCGGGGATTAGAGAGACCCAGTACTTC. The V call is TRBV11-2, the J call TRBJ2-5, with 10 positions matching TRBD2. V was pared by 3 bases and J by 4 bases, with 8 bases of the junction left unmatched. The CDR3 consists of 16 residues. CDR1 is SGHAT, CDR2 FQNNGV, per germline.